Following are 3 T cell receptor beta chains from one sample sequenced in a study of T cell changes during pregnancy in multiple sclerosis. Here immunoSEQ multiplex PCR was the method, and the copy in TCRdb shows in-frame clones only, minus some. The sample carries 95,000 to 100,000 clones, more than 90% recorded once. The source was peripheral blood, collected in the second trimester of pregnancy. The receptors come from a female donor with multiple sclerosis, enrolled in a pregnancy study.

CDR3 sequence: CASSYDNSNQPQHF. The CDR3 bases are TGTGCCAGCAGTTACGACAATAGCAATCAGCCCCAGCATTTT. V is TRBV28 and J is TRBJ1-5; D is undetermined. V was cut by 4 bases and J by 0 bases, with 7 bases left in between. The CDR3 has 14 amino acids. The germline CDR1 and CDR2 sequences are MDHEN and SYDVKM. Complete variable domain (other parts from reference TRBV28 and TRBJ1-5): DVKVTQSSRYLVKRTGEKVFLECVQDMDHENMFWYRQDPGLGLRLIYFSYDVKMKEKGDIPEGYSVSREKKERFSLILESASTNQTSMYLCASSYDNSNQPQHFGDGTRLSIL.

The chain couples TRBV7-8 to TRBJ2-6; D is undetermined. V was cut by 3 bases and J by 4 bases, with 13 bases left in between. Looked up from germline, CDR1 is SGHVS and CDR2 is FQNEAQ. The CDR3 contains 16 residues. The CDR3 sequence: CASSLSSRSGANVLTF. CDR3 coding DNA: TGTGCCAGCAGCTTGTCCTCCCGGTCGGGGGCCAACGTCCTGACTTTC.

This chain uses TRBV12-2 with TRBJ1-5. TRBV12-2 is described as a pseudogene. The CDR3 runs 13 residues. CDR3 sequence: CASRGEEYQPQHF. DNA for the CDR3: TGTGCAAGTAGAGGGGAGGAATATCAGCCCCAGCATTTT.